Listed below are T cell receptor beta chains from one sample, sequenced in a study of OX40 agonist ivuxolimab in advanced cancers. Produced via immunoSEQ multiplex PCR; TCRdb's table is partial and in-frame only. The repertoire holds roughly 65,000 clones, with about 86% as singletons. The sequencing here drew on CD4+ or CD8+ T cells sorted from blood, taken in a trial of the OX40 agonist ivuxolimab. Source of these receptors: an adult with an advanced solid tumor such as melanoma, head and neck, liver or kidney cancer. The CDR3 runs from the conserved cysteine through the conserved F or W. The D gene is left open where the match is weak. Size is stated for part of the rows, as once, few or many counts, or as a class when the clone is expanded.

CDR3 DNA: TGTGCCAGCAGCCCCCCCAGAGGAGGGGCTGGTGATACTGAAGCTTTCTTT
CDR3 protein: CASSPPRGGAGDTEAFF
D gene: -
clone size: -
V gene: TRBV5-4
J gene: TRBJ1-1

CDR3 DNA: TGTGCTAGCAGCCAAGACGGGGTCGGGACCCAGTACTTC
CDR3 protein: CASSQDGVGTQYF
D gene: -
clone size: -
V gene: TRBV7-7
J gene: TRBJ2-5

CDR3 DNA: TGTGCCATCTCCCACCCTAGCACAGATACGCAGTATTTT
CDR3 protein: CAISHPSTDTQYF
D gene: -
clone size: -
V gene: TRBV10-3
J gene: TRBJ2-3

CDR3 DNA: TGTGCCAGTAGTATAGCTAGGGGGAGGTGGACCGGGGAGCTGTTTTTT
CDR3 protein: CASSIARGRWTGELFF
D gene: -
clone size: -
V gene: TRBV19
J gene: TRBJ2-2

CDR3 DNA: TGTGCCAGCAGCTTGGGACTCGCGCCTCCCCAGTACTTC
CDR3 protein: CASSLGLAPPQYF
D gene: -
clone size: -
V gene: TRBV5-6
J gene: TRBJ2-5

CDR3 DNA: TGTGCCAGCACCCGAGGGGGGATTCATGAAAAACTGTTTTTT
CDR3 protein: CASTRGGIHEKLFF
D gene: -
clone size: few
V gene: TRBV28
J gene: TRBJ1-4

CDR3 DNA: TGTGCCAGCAGCTTAGAAGCGGGGGGAACCTACGAGCAGTACTTC
CDR3 protein: CASSLEAGGTYEQYF
D gene: TRBD2
clone size: -
V gene: TRBV7-6
J gene: TRBJ2-7

CDR3 DNA: TGTGCCAGCAGTTTATCCGCGTACGGGAGCTCCTACAATGAGCAGTTCTTC
CDR3 protein: CASSLSAYGSSYNEQFF
D gene: -
clone size: -
V gene: TRBV27
J gene: TRBJ2-1

CDR3 DNA: TGTGCCAGCAGCTTAGTGGGAGGGGGGACTGAAGCTTTCTTT
CDR3 protein: CASSLVGGGTEAFF
D gene: -
clone size: -
V gene: TRBV7-2
J gene: TRBJ1-1

CDR3 DNA: TGTGCCAGCAGCCAGTTGACAGGGGGAGTAGAAAAACTGTTTTTT
CDR3 protein: CASSQLTGGVEKLFF
D gene: TRBD1
clone size: -
V gene: TRBV14
J gene: TRBJ1-4

CDR3 DNA: TGTGCCAGCAGTCGACCCGGGGAGCCATTTCTCAATGAGCAGTTCTTC
CDR3 protein: CASSRPGEPFLNEQFF
D gene: -
clone size: -
V gene: TRBV28
J gene: TRBJ2-1

CDR3 DNA: TGTGCCATCGTCGACAGGGTGGATGGCTACACCTTC
CDR3 protein: CAIVDRVDGYTF
D gene: TRBD1
clone size: -
V gene: TRBV28
J gene: TRBJ1-2

CDR3 DNA: TGTGCCAGCAGGAAGGATATCTCGGGCAATCAGCCCCAGCATTTT
CDR3 protein: CASRKDISGNQPQHF
D gene: -
clone size: -
V gene: TRBV2
J gene: TRBJ1-5